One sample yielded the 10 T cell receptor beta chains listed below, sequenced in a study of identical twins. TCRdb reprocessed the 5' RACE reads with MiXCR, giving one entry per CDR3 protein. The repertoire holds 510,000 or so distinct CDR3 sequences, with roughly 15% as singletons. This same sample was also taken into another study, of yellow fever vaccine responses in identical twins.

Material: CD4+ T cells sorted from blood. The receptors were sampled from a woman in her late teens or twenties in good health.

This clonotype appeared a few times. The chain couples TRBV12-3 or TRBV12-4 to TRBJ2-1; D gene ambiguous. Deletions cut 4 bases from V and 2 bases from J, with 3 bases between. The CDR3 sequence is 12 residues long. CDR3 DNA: TGTGCCAGCAGTTCAGCCTACAATGAGCAGTTCTTC. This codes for CASSSAYNEQFF.

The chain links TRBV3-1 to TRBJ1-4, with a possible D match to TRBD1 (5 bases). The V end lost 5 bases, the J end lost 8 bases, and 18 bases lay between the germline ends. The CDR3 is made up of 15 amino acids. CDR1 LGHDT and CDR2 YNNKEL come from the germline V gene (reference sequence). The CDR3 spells CASSIRPPGQEKLFF. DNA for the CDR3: TGTGCCAGCAGCATTCGGCCCCCCGGACAAGAAAAACTGTTTTTT.

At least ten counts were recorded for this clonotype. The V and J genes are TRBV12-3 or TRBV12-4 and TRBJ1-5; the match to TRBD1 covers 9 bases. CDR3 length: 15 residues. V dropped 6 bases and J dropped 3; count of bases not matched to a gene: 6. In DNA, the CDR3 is TGTGCCAGCAGGCCCGGGACAGGGATCAATCAGCCCCAGCATTTT. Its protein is CASRPGTGINQPQHF.

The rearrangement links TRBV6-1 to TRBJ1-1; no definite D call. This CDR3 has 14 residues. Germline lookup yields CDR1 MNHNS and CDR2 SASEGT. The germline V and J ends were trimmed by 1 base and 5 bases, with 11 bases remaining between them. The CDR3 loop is CASSEEGGGTEAFF. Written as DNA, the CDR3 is TGTGCCAGCAGTGAAGAGGGAGGTGGGACTGAAGCTTTCTTT.

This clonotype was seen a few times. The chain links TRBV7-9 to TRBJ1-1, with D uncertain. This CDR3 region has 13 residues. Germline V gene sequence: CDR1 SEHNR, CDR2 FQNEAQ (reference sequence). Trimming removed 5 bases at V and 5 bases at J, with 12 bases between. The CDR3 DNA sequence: TGTGCCAGCAGCATAAAGCGGGAGACTGAAGCTTTCTTT. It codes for CASSIKRETEAFF.

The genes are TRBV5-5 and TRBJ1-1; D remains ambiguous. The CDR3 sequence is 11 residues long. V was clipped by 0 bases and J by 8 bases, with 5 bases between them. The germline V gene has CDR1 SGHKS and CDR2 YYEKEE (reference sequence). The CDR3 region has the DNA TGTGCCAGCAGCTTGGGTAACGAAGCTTTCTTT. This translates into CASSLGNEAFF.

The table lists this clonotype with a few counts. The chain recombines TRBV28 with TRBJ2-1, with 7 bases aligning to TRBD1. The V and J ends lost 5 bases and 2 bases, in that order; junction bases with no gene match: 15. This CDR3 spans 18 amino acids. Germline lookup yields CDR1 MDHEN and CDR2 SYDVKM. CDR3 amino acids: CASSDLLRQGRTYNEQFF. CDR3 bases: TGTGCCAGCAGTGATCTTCTAAGACAGGGCAGAACCTACAATGAGCAGTTCTTC.

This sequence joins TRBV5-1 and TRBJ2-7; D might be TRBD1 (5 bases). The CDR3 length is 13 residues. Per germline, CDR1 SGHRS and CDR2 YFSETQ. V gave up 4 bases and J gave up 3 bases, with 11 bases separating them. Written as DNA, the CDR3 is TGCGCCAGCAGCCCTAGGACAAACTACGAGCAGTACTTC. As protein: CASSPRTNYEQYF.

As DNA, the CDR3 is TGTGCCAGCAGTTACAGAACCATGGGACTAGCGGGACAGGGCGGGGAGCTGTTTTTT. This encodes CASSYRTMGLAGQGGELFF. The V and J genes are TRBV6-5 and TRBJ2-2; 13 positions match TRBD2. The CDR3 sequence is 19 residues long. Losses at the gene ends were 2 bases for V and 7 bases for J; bases not matched to a gene: 13. Germline assignment: CDR1 MNHEY and CDR2 SVGAGI.

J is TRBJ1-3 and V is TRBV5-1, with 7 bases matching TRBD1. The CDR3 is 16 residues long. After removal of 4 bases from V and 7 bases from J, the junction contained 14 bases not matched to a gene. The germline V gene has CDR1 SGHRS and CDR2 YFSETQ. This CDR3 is CASSPTGTQNVNTIYF. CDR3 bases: TGCGCCAGCAGCCCGACAGGGACTCAAAATGTGAACACCATATATTTT.